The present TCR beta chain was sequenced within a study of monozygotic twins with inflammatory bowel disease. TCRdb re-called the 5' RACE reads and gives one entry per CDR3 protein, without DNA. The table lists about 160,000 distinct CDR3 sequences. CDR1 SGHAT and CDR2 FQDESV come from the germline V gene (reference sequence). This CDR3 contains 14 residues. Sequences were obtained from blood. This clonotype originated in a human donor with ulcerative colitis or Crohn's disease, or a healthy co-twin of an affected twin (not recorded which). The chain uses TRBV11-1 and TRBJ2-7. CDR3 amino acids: CASTPSRLSYEQYF.